The clone carrying this TCR beta chain was observed a few times. The sample comes from a study of Japanese encephalitis immunity and Zika vaccine responses. Whole-study context: JEV vaccine (IXIARO) was given twice, 28 days apart, before ZPIV.

Germline CDR1 and CDR2: LGHNA and YNFKEQ. J gave up 7 bases and V 5 bases, and 9 bases lay outside the gene matches. The CDR3 length is 16 residues. MiXCR, applied by TCRdb to the 5' RACE reads, yields one record per CDR3 protein. The sample lists roughly 1,600 distinct CDR3 sequences; around 6.4% were seen once. Study-level findings and limits: Repertoire similarity across samples was higher in JEV than YFV pre-vaccinated donors.

For 5 to 6 days, PBMCs labeled with CFSE were cultured with peptide pools at 1 ug/mL each. Live CD56-CD19-CD16-CD3+CD4+ cells with low CFSE were sorted unfixed as proliferating CD4 T cells. The starting material was antigen-activated CD4+ T cells from blood, cultured, obtained during a Zika inactivated vaccine study. This clonotype was sampled from an adult woman who received an inactivated Zika virus vaccine. The chain recombines TRBV4-2 with TRBJ2-1; 12 nucleotides match TRBD1. The CDR3 sequence is CASSESGTGGRNEQFF. The CDR3 DNA reads TGTGCCAGCAGCGAATCCGGGACAGGGGGCCGTAATGAGCAGTTCTTC.